A selection of T cell receptor beta chains follows, all from one sample in a study of T-cell memory formation after mild COVID-19. From the 5' RACE reads, TCRdb called clonotypes with MiXCR, one entry per CDR3 protein. Found here are some 48,000 distinct CDR3 sequences, roughly a quarter of them singletons; the top ten hold roughly two fifths. The sample comprised PBMCs or a T cell subset sorted from them (not recorded which). The receptors here all came from a man aged 18 to 30 who had mild COVID-19 (a few samples of this study predate the infection). Cell type and time point are not known. Both conserved end residues are part of each CDR3. Fields, in order: V gene, clone size, J gene, D gene, CDR3 DNA, CDR3 protein. D genes are given only for firm matches. Not all rows give a size; the values are once, few, many and, for expanded clones, a class.

>TRBV6-5|-|TRBJ2-3|TRBD2
TGTGCCAGCAGTTACGGGACTAGCGGCACAGATACGCAGTATTTT
CASSYGTSGTDTQYF
>TRBV12-3/TRBV12-4|-|TRBJ2-1|-
TGTGCCAGCAGTTGGGGGGCGTCCTACAATGAGCAGTTCTTC
CASSWGASYNEQFF
>TRBV10-1|-|TRBJ2-5|-
TGCGCCAGCAGTGAGTCCGGAGCTAGCCCGACCCAGTACTTC
CASSESGASPTQYF
>TRBV11-2|once|TRBJ2-7|-
TGTGCCAGCAGCTTAGACGCGACGACCTACGAGCAGTACTTC
CASSLDATTYEQYF
>TRBV4-1|few|TRBJ2-7|-
TGCGCCAGCAGCCACCCCCCGCGGGGCGAGCAGTACTTC
CASSHPPRGEQYF
>TRBV4-1|-|TRBJ2-7|-
TGCGCCAGCAGCCAAGGATTGGTGGGGGAAATCCGAGGGCAGTACTTC
CASSQGLVGEIRGQYF
>TRBV7-9|few|TRBJ2-3|-
TGTGCCAGCAGCTTAACGGGCCGGGGGAGCACAGATACGCAGTATTTT
CASSLTGRGSTDTQYF
>TRBV6-5|few|TRBJ1-1|-
TGTGCCAGCAGTTACTCGAATCCCGGAGGCACTGAAGCTTTCTTT
CASSYSNPGGTEAFF
>TRBV3-1|once|TRBJ2-3|-
TGTGCCAGCAGCCAAGATCTTCGGGCTGATACGCAGTATTTT
CASSQDLRADTQYF
>TRBV7-9|-|TRBJ2-3|TRBD2
TGTGCCAGCAGCTCCCGCCTAGCGGGGGTCCTCACAGATACGCAGTATTTT
CASSSRLAGVLTDTQYF
>TRBV5-1|many|TRBJ1-1|-
TGCGCCAGCAGGCTAGCTACTGAAGCTTTCTTT
CASRLATEAFF
>TRBV7-8|-|TRBJ1-3|TRBD1
TGTGCCAGCAGCCCCTATGAGACAGGGGCTGGAAACACCATATATTTT
CASSPYETGAGNTIYF
>TRBV10-3|-|TRBJ2-7|-
TGTGCCATCAGTGTCGACGGGACCTACGAGCAGTACTTC
CAISVDGTYEQYF
>TRBV14|many|TRBJ2-7|TRBD1
TGTGCCAGCAGCTCCCGGGACAGGGGGAACGAGCAGTACTTC
CASSSRDRGNEQYF
>TRBV4-1|few|TRBJ2-3|-
TGCGCCAGCAGCCAGGAGGGGGTTTTCCCAAGCACAGATACGCAGTATTTT
CASSQEGVFPSTDTQYF
>TRBV20-1|-|TRBJ1-1|-
TGCAGTGCCACGTCGTTAAGGGCTGGGAACACTGAAGCTTTCTTT
CSATSLRAGNTEAFF
>TRBV27|-|TRBJ2-3|-
TGTGCCAGCAGTTTGGGGCCTGCAGATACGCAGTATTTT
CASSLGPADTQYF
>TRBV4-1|-|TRBJ2-3|-
TGCGCCAGCAGCCAGCCCCTAGGGCCCGGGGACGATACGCAGTATTTT
CASSQPLGPGDDTQYF
>TRBV6-2/TRBV6-3|-|TRBJ1-1|-
TGTGCCAGCAGTCCCACTCCGGTAGACACTGAAGCTTTCTTT
CASSPTPVDTEAFF
>TRBV24-1|few|TRBJ2-1|TRBD1
TGTGCCACCGGGAGGCTCGGGACAGGGGGTAATGAGCAGTTCTTC
CATGRLGTGGNEQFF
>TRBV10-3|-|TRBJ1-4|-
TGTGCCATCACGGAGATCAAGGGAAACTTT
CAITEIKGNF
>TRBV6-5|few|TRBJ1-1|-
TGTGCCAGCAGCCCCGGACAGCTTGAAGCTTTCTTT
CASSPGQLEAFF